This T cell receptor (beta chain) stems from a study of monozygotic twins with cystic fibrosis. The CDR3 has 15 amino acids. Germline V lookup: CDR1 SGHVS, CDR2 FQNEAQ. The germline V and J ends were trimmed by 3 bases and 3 bases, with 15 bases remaining between them. Profiling relied on immunoSEQ multiplex PCR, and the TCRdb table lists in-frame clones only, not all of them. The table includes some 14,000 clones, over 75% detected once. The V call is TRBV7-8, the J call TRBJ2-7, with D perhaps matching TRBD2 (6 bases). The receptor comes from a boy younger than 18 with cystic fibrosis. Sequenced: blood. CDR3 DNA sequence: TGTGCCAGCAGCTTTGCGGGACGGGGACTCTACGAGCAGTACTTC. This gives the protein CASSFAGRGLYEQYF.